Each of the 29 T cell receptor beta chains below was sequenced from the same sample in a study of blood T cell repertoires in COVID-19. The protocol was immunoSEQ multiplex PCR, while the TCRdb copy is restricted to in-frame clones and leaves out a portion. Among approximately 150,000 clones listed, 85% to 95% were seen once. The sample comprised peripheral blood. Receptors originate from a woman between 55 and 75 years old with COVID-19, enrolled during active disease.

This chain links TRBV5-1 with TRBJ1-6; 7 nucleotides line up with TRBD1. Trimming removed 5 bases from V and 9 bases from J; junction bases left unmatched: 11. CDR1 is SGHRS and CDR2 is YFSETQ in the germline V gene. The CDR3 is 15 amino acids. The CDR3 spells CASSREGTEGSPLHF. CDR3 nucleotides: TGCGCCAGCAGTCGGGAGGGGACAGAGGGTTCACCCCTCCACTTT. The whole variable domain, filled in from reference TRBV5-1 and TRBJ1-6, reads KAGVTQTPRYLIKTRGQQVTLSCSPISGHRSVSWYQQTPGQGLQFLFEYFSETQRNKGNFPGRFSGRQFSNSRSEMNVSTLELGDSALYLCASSREGTEGSPLHFGNGTRLTVT.

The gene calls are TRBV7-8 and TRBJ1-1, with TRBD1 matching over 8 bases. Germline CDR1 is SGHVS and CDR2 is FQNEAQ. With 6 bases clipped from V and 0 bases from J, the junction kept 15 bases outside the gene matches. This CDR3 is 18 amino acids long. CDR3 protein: CASSVITGGWGMNTEAFF. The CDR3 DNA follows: TGTGCCAGCAGTGTAATCACAGGGGGTTGGGGCATGAACACTGAAGCTTTCTTT.

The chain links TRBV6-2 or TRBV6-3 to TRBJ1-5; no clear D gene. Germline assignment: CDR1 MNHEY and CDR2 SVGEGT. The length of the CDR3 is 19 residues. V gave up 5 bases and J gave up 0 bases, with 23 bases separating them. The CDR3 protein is CASSTPPGALGYSNQPQHF. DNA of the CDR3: TGTGCCAGCAGTACCCCCCCAGGTGCTCTTGGGTATAGCAATCAGCCCCAGCATTTT.

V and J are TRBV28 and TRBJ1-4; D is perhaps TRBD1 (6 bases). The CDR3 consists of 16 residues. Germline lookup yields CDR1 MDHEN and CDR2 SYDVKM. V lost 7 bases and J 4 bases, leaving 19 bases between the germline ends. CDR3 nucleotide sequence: TGTGCCAGCACAGCTGCCACAGGGCGCGGTAATGAAAAACTGTTTTTT. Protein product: CASTAATGRGNEKLFF. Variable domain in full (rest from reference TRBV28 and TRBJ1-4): DVKVTQSSRYLVKRTGEKVFLECVQDMDHENMFWYRQDPGLGLRLIYFSYDVKMKEKGDIPEGYSVSREKKERFSLILESASTNQTSMYLCASTAATGRGNEKLFFGSGTQLSVL.

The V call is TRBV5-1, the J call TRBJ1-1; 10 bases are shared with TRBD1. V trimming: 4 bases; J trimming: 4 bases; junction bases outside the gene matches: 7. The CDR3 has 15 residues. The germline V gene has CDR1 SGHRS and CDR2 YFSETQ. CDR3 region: CASSPGTGVSTEAFF. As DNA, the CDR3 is TGCGCCAGCAGCCCGGGGACAGGGGTTTCCACTGAAGCTTTCTTT.

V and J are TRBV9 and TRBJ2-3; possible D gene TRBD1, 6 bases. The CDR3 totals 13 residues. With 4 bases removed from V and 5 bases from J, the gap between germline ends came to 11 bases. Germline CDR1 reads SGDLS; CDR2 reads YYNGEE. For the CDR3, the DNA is TGTGCCAGCAGCCCACAGGGAAGAGATACGCAGTATTTT. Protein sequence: CASSPQGRDTQYF. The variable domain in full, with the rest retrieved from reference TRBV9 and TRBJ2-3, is DSGVTQTPKHLITATGQRVTLRCSPRSGDLSVYWYQQSLDQGLQFLIQYYNGEERAKGNILERFSAQQFPDLHSELNLSSLELGDSALYFCASSPQGRDTQYFGPGTRLTVL.

The CDR3 nucleotides are TGTGCCAGCAGACCTGCCGGGGGCAATCAGCCCCAGCATTTT. It translates to CASRPAGGNQPQHF. The chain is built from TRBV27 and TRBJ1-5; D call uncertain. Germline lookup yields CDR1 MNHEY and CDR2 SMNVEV (reference sequence). Trimming left V 6 bases short and J 2 bases short, with 11 bases between. This CDR3 has 14 amino acids.

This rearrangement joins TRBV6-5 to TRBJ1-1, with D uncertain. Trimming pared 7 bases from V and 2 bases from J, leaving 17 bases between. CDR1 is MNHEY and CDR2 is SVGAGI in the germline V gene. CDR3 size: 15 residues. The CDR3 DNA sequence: TGTGCCAGCAACACCGCTTACAGAACAAACACTGAAGCTTTCTTT. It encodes CASNTAYRTNTEAFF.

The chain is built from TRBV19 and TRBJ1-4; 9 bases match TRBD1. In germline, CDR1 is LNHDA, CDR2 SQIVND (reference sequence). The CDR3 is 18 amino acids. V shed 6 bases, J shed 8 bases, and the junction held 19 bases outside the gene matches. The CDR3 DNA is TGTGCCAGTAGCGGACCGGGACAGGGCCGCCCGGCAAGGGAAAAACTGTTTTTT. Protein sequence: CASSGPGQGRPAREKLFF.

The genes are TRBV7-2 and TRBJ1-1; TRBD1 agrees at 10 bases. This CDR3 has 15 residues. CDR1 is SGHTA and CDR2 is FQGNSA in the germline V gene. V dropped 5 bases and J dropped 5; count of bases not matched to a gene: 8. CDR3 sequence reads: CASSQGQGWRTEAFF. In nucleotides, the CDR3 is TGTGCCAGCAGCCAGGGACAGGGGTGGCGGACTGAAGCTTTCTTT.

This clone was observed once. Here the CDR3 DNA reads TGTGCCAGCAGTTTAAAACAGAACTTTCAAGAGACCCAGTACTTC. It yields the protein CASSLKQNFQETQYF. This chain uses TRBV27 with TRBJ2-5; no firm D call. The CDR3 is made up of 15 amino acids. Germline loops: CDR1 MNHEY, CDR2 SMNVEV (reference sequence). V was shortened by 2 bases and J by 2 bases, with 12 bases between the two germline ends.

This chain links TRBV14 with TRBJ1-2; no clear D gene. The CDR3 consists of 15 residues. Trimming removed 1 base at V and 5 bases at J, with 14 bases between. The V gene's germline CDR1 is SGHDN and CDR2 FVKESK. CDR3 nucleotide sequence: TGTGCCAGCAGCCAAGTCCGCGGCAGCGGATATGGCTACACCTTC. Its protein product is CASSQVRGSGYGYTF.

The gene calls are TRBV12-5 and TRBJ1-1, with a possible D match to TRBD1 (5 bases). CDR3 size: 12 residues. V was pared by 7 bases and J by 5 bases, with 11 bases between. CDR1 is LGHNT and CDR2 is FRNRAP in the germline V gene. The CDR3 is CASALEGTEAFF. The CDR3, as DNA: TGTGCTAGTGCCTTGGAGGGGACTGAAGCTTTCTTT.

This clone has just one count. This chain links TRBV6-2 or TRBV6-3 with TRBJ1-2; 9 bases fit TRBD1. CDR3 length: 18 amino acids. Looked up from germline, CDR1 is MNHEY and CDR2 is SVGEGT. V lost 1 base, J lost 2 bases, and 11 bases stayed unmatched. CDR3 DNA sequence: TGTGCCAGCAGTTACTACATTCAAGGACAGGGGAGGAACTATGGCTACACCTTC. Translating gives CASSYYIQGQGRNYGYTF.

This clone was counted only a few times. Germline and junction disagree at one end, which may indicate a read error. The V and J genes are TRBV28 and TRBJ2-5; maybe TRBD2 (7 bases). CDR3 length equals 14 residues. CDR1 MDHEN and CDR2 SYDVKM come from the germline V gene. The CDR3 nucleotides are TGTGCCAGCAGGTTATACGGGGGGCTGGAGACCCAGTACTTC. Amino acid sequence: CASRLYGGLETQYF.

The CDR3 DNA reads TGTGCCAGCAAGAGGACAGGGGTAGACACTGAAGCTTTCTTT. The encoded protein is CASKRTGVDTEAFF. This chain uses TRBV6-4 with TRBJ1-1; 9 nucleotides align to TRBD1. This CDR3 contains 14 residues. Germline CDR1 and CDR2: MRHNA and SNTAGT. The V gene end was trimmed by 7 bases and the J gene end by 3 bases; junction bases not matched to a gene: 6.

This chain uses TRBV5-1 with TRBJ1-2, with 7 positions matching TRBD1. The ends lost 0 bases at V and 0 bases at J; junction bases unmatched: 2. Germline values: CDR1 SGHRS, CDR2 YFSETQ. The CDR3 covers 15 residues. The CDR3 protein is CASSLGQGTNYGYTF. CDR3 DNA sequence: TGCGCCAGCAGCTTGGGACAGGGAACTAACTATGGCTACACCTTC.

CDR3: CASSPSRAGATTNEKLFF. The CDR3 coding sequence is TGTGCCAGCAGCCCCTCTAGGGCAGGGGCAACAACTAATGAAAAACTGTTTTTT. The V call is TRBV7-6, the J call TRBJ1-4, with a weak D call TRBD1 (6 bases). The germline gives CDR1 SGHVS, CDR2 FNYEAQ. The ends were cut back, 5 bases at V and 0 bases at J, with 19 bases in the middle. This CDR3 contains 18 residues. Using reference TRBV7-6 and TRBJ1-4 for the parts outside the CDR3, the full variable domain is GAGVSQSPRYKVTKRGQDVALRCDPISGHVSLYWYRQALGQGPEFLTYFNYEAQQDKSGLPNDRFSAERPEGSISTLTIQRTEQRDSAMYRCASSPSRAGATTNEKLFFGSGTQLSVL.

CDR3 DNA sequence: TGTGCCAGCAGCTTAGTGGGGAGTTCCGTCTACAATGAGCAGTTCTTC. Protein: CASSLVGSSVYNEQFF. The chain joins TRBV11-2 to TRBJ2-1; tentatively, D is TRBD2 (5 bases). The CDR3 has 16 amino acids. Germline assignment: CDR1 SGHAT and CDR2 FQNNGV. V shed 1 base and J shed 3 bases, with 13 bases lying between them.

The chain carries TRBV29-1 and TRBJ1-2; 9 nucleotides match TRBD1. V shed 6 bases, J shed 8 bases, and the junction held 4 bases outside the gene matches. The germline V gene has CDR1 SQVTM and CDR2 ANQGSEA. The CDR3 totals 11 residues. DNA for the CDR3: TGCAGCGTCCAAACAGGGGGCGGCTACACCTTC. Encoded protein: CSVQTGGGYTF.

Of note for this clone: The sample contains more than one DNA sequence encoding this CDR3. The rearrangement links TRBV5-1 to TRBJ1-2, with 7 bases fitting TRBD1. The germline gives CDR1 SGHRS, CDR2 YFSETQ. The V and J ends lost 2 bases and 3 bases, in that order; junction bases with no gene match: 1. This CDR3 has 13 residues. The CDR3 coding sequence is TGCGCCAGCAGCTTAGACAGGGACTATGGCTACACCTTC. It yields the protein CASSLDRDYGYTF. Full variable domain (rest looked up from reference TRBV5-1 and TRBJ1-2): KAGVTQTPRYLIKTRGQQVTLSCSPISGHRSVSWYQQTPGQGLQFLFEYFSETQRNKGNFPGRFSGRQFSNSRSEMNVSTLELGDSALYLCASSLDRDYGYTFGSGTRLTVV.

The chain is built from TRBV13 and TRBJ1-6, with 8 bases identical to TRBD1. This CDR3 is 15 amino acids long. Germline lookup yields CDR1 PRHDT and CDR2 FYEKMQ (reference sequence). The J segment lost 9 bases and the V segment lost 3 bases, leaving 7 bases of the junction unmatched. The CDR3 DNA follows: TGTGCCAGCAGCTTCTCCGGGACAGGAGGTTCACCCCTCCACTTT. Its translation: CASSFSGTGGSPLHF.

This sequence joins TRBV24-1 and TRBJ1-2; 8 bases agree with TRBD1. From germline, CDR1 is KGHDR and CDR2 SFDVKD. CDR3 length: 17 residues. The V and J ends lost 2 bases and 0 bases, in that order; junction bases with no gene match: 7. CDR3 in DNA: TGTGCCACCAGTGATTCCGACAGGGGAATAGCTAACTATGGCTACACCTTC. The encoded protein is CATSDSDRGIANYGYTF.

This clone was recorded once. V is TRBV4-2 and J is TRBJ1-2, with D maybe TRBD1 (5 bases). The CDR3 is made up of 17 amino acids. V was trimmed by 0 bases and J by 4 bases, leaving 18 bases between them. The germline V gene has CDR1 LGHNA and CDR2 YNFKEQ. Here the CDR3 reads CASSQDQWVTGSYGYTF. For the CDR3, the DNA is TGTGCCAGCAGCCAAGATCAGTGGGTTACAGGCTCCTATGGCTACACCTTC.

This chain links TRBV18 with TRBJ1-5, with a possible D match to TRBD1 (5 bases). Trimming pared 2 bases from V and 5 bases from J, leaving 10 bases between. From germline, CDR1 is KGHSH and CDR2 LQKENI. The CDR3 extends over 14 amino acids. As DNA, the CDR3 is TGTGCCAGCTCACCAGAAGGGGTGGATCAGCCCCAGCATTTT. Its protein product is CASSPEGVDQPQHF.

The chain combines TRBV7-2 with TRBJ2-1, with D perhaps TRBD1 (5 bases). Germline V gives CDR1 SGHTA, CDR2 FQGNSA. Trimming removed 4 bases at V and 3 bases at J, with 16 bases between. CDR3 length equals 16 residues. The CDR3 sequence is CASSSSRTTLYNEQFF. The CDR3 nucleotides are TGTGCCAGCAGCTCGAGTCGGACAACTCTCTACAATGAGCAGTTCTTC. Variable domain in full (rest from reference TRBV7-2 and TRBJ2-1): GAGVSQSPSNKVTEKGKDVELRCDPISGHTALYWYRQSLGQGLEFLIYFQGNSAPDKSGLPSDRFSAERTGGSVSTLTIQRTQQEDSAVYLCASSSSRTTLYNEQFFGPGTRLTVL.

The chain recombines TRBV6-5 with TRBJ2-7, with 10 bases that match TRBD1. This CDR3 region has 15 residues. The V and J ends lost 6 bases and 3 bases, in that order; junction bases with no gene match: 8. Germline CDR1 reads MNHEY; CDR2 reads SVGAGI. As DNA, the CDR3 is TGTGCCAGCAGAACGATGGGACAGGGGAACTACGAGCAGTACTTC. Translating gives CASRTMGQGNYEQYF.

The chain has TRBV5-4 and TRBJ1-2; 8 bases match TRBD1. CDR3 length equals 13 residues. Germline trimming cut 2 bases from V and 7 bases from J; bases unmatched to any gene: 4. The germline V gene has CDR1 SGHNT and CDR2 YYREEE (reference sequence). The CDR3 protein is CASSFAGGSGYTF. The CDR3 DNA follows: TGTGCCAGCAGCTTTGCAGGGGGCTCTGGCTACACCTTC.

The CDR3 nucleotides are TGTGCCAGCGAACCCAGGGGGTACACCGGGGAGCTGTTTTTT. Translated, it gives CASEPRGYTGELFF. J is TRBJ2-2 and V is TRBV7-9; 7 bases are shared with TRBD1. From germline, CDR1 is SEHNR and CDR2 FQNEAQ (reference sequence). V was clipped by 8 bases and J by 3 bases; unmatched bases: 6. The CDR3 loop spans 14 amino acids. The entire variable domain, with the rest obtained from reference TRBV7-9 and TRBJ2-2, is as follows: DTGVSQNPRHKITKRGQNVTFRCDPISEHNRLYWYRQTLGQGPEFLTYFQNEAQLEKSRLLSDRFSAERPKGSFSTLEIQRTEQGDSAMYLCASEPRGYTGELFFGEGSRLTVL.